Listed here are 30 T cell receptor beta chains from one sample, sequenced in a study of T cells in narcolepsy. Here immunoSEQ multiplex PCR was the method, and the copy in TCRdb shows in-frame clones only, minus some. Of approximately 28,000 clones in the sample, more than 75% were seen once. What was sequenced was memory (CD45RA-) CD4+ T cells from blood. Receptor source: a human donor in good health.

The rearrangement uses TRBV2 and TRBJ2-7, with D possibly matching TRBD2 (6 bases). Germline CDR1 and CDR2: SNHLY and FYNNEI. Trimming stripped 11 bases from V and 2 bases from J, with 16 bases between. This CDR3 spans 13 amino acids. The DNA for the CDR3 is TGTGCCGGAGGGTGGGTCGGCACCTACGAGCAGTACTTC. Protein sequence: CAGGWVGTYEQYF.

The chain combines TRBV7-2 with TRBJ1-2; possible D gene TRBD1, 5 bases. The V end lost 5 bases, the J end lost 2 bases, and 9 bases lay between the germline ends. There are 13 residues in the CDR3. CDR1 and CDR2 (germline): SGHTA, FQGNSA. This chain's CDR3 is CASSGRVNYGYTF. Written as DNA, the CDR3 is TGTGCCAGCAGCGGCAGGGTAAACTATGGCTACACCTTC. The complete variable domain, with remaining parts taken from reference TRBV7-2 and TRBJ1-2, reads GAGVSQSPSNKVTEKGKDVELRCDPISGHTALYWYRQSLGQGLEFLIYFQGNSAPDKSGLPSDRFSAERTGGSVSTLTIQRTQQEDSAVYLCASSGRVNYGYTFGSGTRLTVV.

The chain has TRBV6-5 and TRBJ2-7, with D tentatively TRBD1 (7 bases). From germline, CDR1 is MNHEY and CDR2 SVGAGI. This CDR3 is 14 amino acids long. Trimming stripped 5 bases from V and 6 bases from J, with 17 bases between. CDR3 sequence: CASSRQGPGGEQYF. The CDR3 region has the DNA TGTGCCAGCAGTCGACAGGGCCCCGGGGGCGAGCAGTACTTC.

The gene calls are TRBV30 and TRBJ1-3; 8 bases are a match to TRBD1. Germline CDR1 GTSNPN, CDR2 SVGIG (reference sequence). The CDR3 consists of 14 residues. The J segment lost 4 bases and the V segment lost 3 bases, leaving 5 bases of the junction unmatched. The CDR3 DNA reads TGTGCCTGGAGGCGGGACAGGTCGGGAAACACCATATATTTT. Protein product: CAWRRDRSGNTIYF.

The V gene is TRBV5-1, the J gene TRBJ2-1; tentatively, D is TRBD1 (5 bases). The CDR3 length is 14 residues. Trimming removed 0 bases at V and 6 bases at J, with 10 bases between. CDR1 and CDR2 (germline): SGHRS, YFSETQ. The CDR3 spells CASSLEGRGNEQFF. In DNA form, the CDR3 reads TGCGCCAGCAGCTTGGAAGGTAGGGGCAATGAGCAGTTCTTC.

J is TRBJ1-4 and V is TRBV7-2; D possibly corresponds to TRBD1 (6 bases). Germline assignment: CDR1 SGHTA and CDR2 FQGNSA. The CDR3 loop spans 15 amino acids. Trimming took 5 bases from V and 6 from J, leaving 16 bases between them. The CDR3 nucleotides are TGTGCCAGCAGCCAGGTCAGGGGTTCGGATGAAAAACTGTTTTTT. Its protein product is CASSQVRGSDEKLFF.

V is TRBV25-1 and J is TRBJ1-4; possible D gene TRBD1, 5 bases. The ends were cut back, 2 bases at V and 9 bases at J, with 16 bases in the middle. This CDR3 spans 15 amino acids. CDR1 is MGHDK, CDR2 SYGVNS, per germline. The CDR3, as DNA: TGTGCCAGCAGTGAAGATAACAGAAAGGGACAAAAACTGTTTTTT. This codes for CASSEDNRKGQKLFF.

V usage is TRBV5-1 and J usage is TRBJ1-4; D gene unclear. Trimming shortened V by 0 bases and J by 0 bases, and 9 bases separated the two germline ends. The V gene's germline CDR1 is SGHRS and CDR2 YFSETQ. This CDR3 region has 16 residues. The CDR3 bases are TGCGCCAGCAGCTTGGCCGGGGAGTCAACTAATGAAAAACTGTTTTTT. Protein product: CASSLAGESTNEKLFF.

This rearrangement joins TRBV9 to TRBJ2-1; D remains ambiguous. Trimming took 4 bases from V and 3 from J, leaving 11 bases between them. Germline V gene sequence: CDR1 SGDLS, CDR2 YYNGEE. The CDR3 loop spans 14 amino acids. The CDR3 DNA is TGTGCCAGCAGCTCAGACCCCGGCTACAATGAGCAGTTCTTC. Encoded protein: CASSSDPGYNEQFF.

V and J are TRBV19 and TRBJ2-2; 8 bases are a match to TRBD1. CDR3 length equals 15 residues. Trimming took 5 bases from V and 6 from J; bases not matched to a gene: 8. Germline loops: CDR1 LNHDA, CDR2 SQIVND (reference sequence). CDR3 nucleotides: TGTGCCAGTAGTCTTGGACAGGGCGGCCCCGGGGAGCTGTTTTTT. Residues: CASSLGQGGPGELFF.

The chain employs TRBV29-1 and TRBJ2-3; TRBD1 matches 7 bases. The V segment lost 6 bases and the J segment 4 bases; nucleotides outside the gene matches: 19. The CDR3 consists of 17 residues. Germline assignment: CDR1 SQVTM and CDR2 ANQGSEA. CDR3 bases: TGCAGCGTCGCAGGGGGAAATCGGGGCATTGGTCCAGATACGCAGTATTTT. This translates into CSVAGGNRGIGPDTQYF.

CDR3 in amino acids: CASRVEPQGDTQYF. CDR3 bases: TGTGCCAGCAGGGTAGAGCCCCAGGGAGATACGCAGTATTTT. The chain is built from TRBV6-1 and TRBJ2-3; maybe TRBD1 (5 bases). V shed 6 bases and J shed 5 bases, with 15 bases lying between them. Germline V gene sequence: CDR1 MNHNS, CDR2 SASEGT. This CDR3 comprises 14 residues.

This chain uses TRBV5-6 with TRBJ2-7; D might be TRBD2 (6 bases). CDR3 length: 12 residues. Trimming removed 4 bases from V and 5 bases from J, with 10 bases in between. Germline CDR1 and CDR2: SGHDT and YYEEEE. The CDR3 DNA reads TGTGCCAGCAGCCCGGGAGTGCACGAGCAGTACTTC. Translation: CASSPGVHEQYF.

This clone was counted once. This chain links TRBV6-5 with TRBJ1-1; tentative D call: TRBD1 (6 bases). There are 14 residues in the CDR3. V lost 0 bases to trimming and J lost 7 bases, with 12 bases between them. The V gene's germline CDR1 is MNHEY and CDR2 SVGAGI. CDR3 in amino acids: CASSYSYREGEAFF. In DNA, the CDR3 is TGTGCCAGCAGTTACTCATACAGGGAGGGTGAAGCTTTCTTT.

J is TRBJ1-1 and V is TRBV7-3; no definite D call. The CDR3 spans 14 residues. Trimming shortened V by 2 bases and J by 0 bases, and 7 bases separated the two germline ends. The V gene's germline CDR1 is SGHTA and CDR2 FQGTGA. The CDR3 loop is CASSLSGLNTEAFF. Here the CDR3 DNA reads TGTGCCAGCAGCTTATCGGGGTTGAACACTGAAGCTTTCTTT.

CDR3 protein: CASSSLVQGGTGELFF. CDR3 nucleotides: TGTGCCAGCAGCTCCCTGGTGCAGGGCGGCACCGGGGAGCTGTTTTTT. The chain is built from TRBV11-3 and TRBJ2-2; a possible D gene is TRBD1 (5 bases). The CDR3 length is 16 residues. Between the trimmed V and J ends, which lost 4 bases and 4 bases, there was a span of 16 bases. Germline CDR1 reads SGHNT; CDR2 reads YENEEA.

V is TRBV2 and J is TRBJ2-5, with 9 bases matching TRBD1. TRBJ2-7 explains the end of the DNA better; the J call may be wrong. The germline V gene encodes CDR1 SNHLY and CDR2 FYNNEI. The CDR3 is 15 residues long. In DNA, the CDR3 is TGTGCCAGCAGTGGCCCGGGACAGGGCAACTACGAGCAGTACTTC. Its translation: CASSGPGQGNYEQYF.

This rearrangement joins TRBV7-6 to TRBJ1-5; 9 bases match TRBD1. The CDR3 covers 15 residues. CDR1 and CDR2 from the germline V gene are SGHVS and FNYEAQ. After removal of 5 bases from V and 6 bases from J, the junction contained 8 bases not matched to a gene. CDR3 sequence: CASSRGQGLSQPQHF. The CDR3 nucleotides read TGTGCCAGCAGCCGGGGACAGGGTCTCAGTCAGCCCCAGCATTTT.

CDR3: CASSQGRGGYKFYEQYF. The CDR3 nucleotides read TGTGCCAGCAGCCAAGGAAGGGGGGGCTACAAGTTTTACGAGCAGTACTTC. J is TRBJ2-7 and V is TRBV4-2; TRBD2 is a possible D gene (7 bases). The CDR3 is 17 residues long. V was pared by 1 base and J by 4 bases, with 20 bases between. Germline values: CDR1 LGHNA, CDR2 YNFKEQ.

The chain combines TRBV7-9 with TRBJ2-1; D is unresolved. This CDR3 is 13 amino acids long. The ends were cut back, 3 bases at V and 4 bases at J, with 7 bases in the middle. Germline V gives CDR1 SEHNR, CDR2 FQNEAQ (reference sequence). CDR3 amino acids: CASSFQRYNEQFF. For the CDR3, the DNA is TGTGCCAGCAGCTTTCAGAGGTACAATGAGCAGTTCTTC. The full variable domain, its missing parts supplied by reference TRBV7-9 and TRBJ2-1, is DTGVSQNPRHKITKRGQNVTFRCDPISEHNRLYWYRQTLGQGPEFLTYFQNEAQLEKSRLLSDRFSAERPKGSFSTLEIQRTEQGDSAMYLCASSFQRYNEQFFGPGTRLTVL.

This clone has a single count. This chain connects TRBV5-6 to TRBJ1-6, with TRBD1 matching 7 bases. The CDR3 loop spans 16 amino acids. After removal of 2 bases from V and 7 bases from J, the junction contained 9 bases not matched to a gene. Germline V lookup: CDR1 SGHDT, CDR2 YYEEEE. CDR3 residues: CASSLGPGGGNSPLHF. DNA of the CDR3: TGTGCCAGCAGCTTAGGGCCAGGGGGAGGCAATTCACCCCTCCACTTT.

This clone was seen a few times. The gene calls are TRBV23-1 and TRBJ2-3; the match to TRBD2 covers 15 bases. TRBV23-1 is an ORF, and what it does is uncertain. CDR3 length: 19 amino acids. V trimming: 3 bases; J trimming: 1 base; junction bases outside the gene matches: 8. The CDR3 protein is CASSQPGTSGRRGTDTQYF. CDR3 nucleotides: TGCGCCAGCAGTCAGCCCGGGACTAGCGGGAGGAGGGGCACAGATACGCAGTATTTT.

The chain uses TRBV5-6 and TRBJ2-1; D remains ambiguous. This CDR3 comprises 13 residues. The germline V and J ends were trimmed by 0 bases and 8 bases, with 9 bases remaining between them. CDR1 is SGHDT and CDR2 is YYEEEE in the germline V gene. The CDR3 here is CASSLGSLHEQFF. In DNA form, the CDR3 reads TGTGCCAGCAGCTTGGGGTCCCTCCATGAGCAGTTCTTC.

V gene TRBV2 combines with J gene TRBJ2-7; D tentatively reads TRBD1 or TRBD2 (5 bases each). The length of the CDR3 is 12 residues. V lost 6 bases, J lost 0 bases, and 6 bases lay in between. The germline V gene encodes CDR1 SNHLY and CDR2 FYNNEI. The CDR3 reads CASRGDSYEQYF. The CDR3 DNA is TGTGCCAGCAGGGGGGACTCCTACGAGCAGTACTTC.

To note about this clone: Sequence at one end of the junction differs from germline and may be a read error. The V call is TRBV2, the J call TRBJ2-5; possibly TRBD1 or TRBD2 for D (5 bases each). The germline V gene encodes CDR1 SNHLY and CDR2 FYNNEI. This CDR3 is 15 amino acids long. CDR3 in DNA: TGTGCCAGCAGTGAGAGTCGGGGCCCCCAAGAGGCCCAGTACTTC. Amino acid sequence: CASSESRGPQEAQYF.

The V call is TRBV9, the J call TRBJ2-1; D is perhaps TRBD1 (7 bases). Deletions cut 3 bases from V and 9 bases from J, with 16 bases between. Germline V gene data show CDR1 as SGDLS and CDR2 as YYNGEE. This CDR3 contains 14 residues. CDR3 protein: CASSGTEGAGEQFF. CDR3 bases: TGTGCCAGCAGCGGAACGGAGGGGGCGGGTGAGCAGTTCTTC.

V and J are TRBV9 and TRBJ1-1; weak D call: TRBD1 (6 bases). Germline lookup yields CDR1 SGDLS and CDR2 YYNGEE. Trimming removed 3 bases from V and 1 base from J, with 13 bases in between. The CDR3 length is 15 residues. The CDR3 nucleotides are TGTGCCAGCAGCGAAATCGGGGACAAGAACACTGAAGCTTTCTTT. It yields the protein CASSEIGDKNTEAFF.

In its sample, this clone was seen once. The gene calls are TRBV27 and TRBJ1-1, with 8 bases aligning to TRBD1. The V gene's germline CDR1 is MNHEY and CDR2 SMNVEV (reference sequence). The CDR3 covers 12 residues. J lost 11 bases, V lost 5 bases, and 7 bases had no gene match. As DNA, the CDR3 is TGTGCCAGCAGTCACAGGGGGGAAAGGGCTTTCTTT. It specifies CASSHRGERAFF.

CDR3 sequence: CASSLASIRTGRNEQFF. In DNA form, the CDR3 reads TGTGCCAGCAGCTTGGCCAGTATTCGGACAGGGAGGAATGAGCAGTTCTTC. The gene calls are TRBV5-4 and TRBJ2-1; 8 bases are shared with TRBD1. J gave up 7 bases and V 0 bases, and 12 bases lay outside the gene matches. Germline V gene lookup returns CDR1 SGHNT and CDR2 YYREEE (reference sequence). This CDR3 comprises 17 residues.

In DNA, the CDR3 is TGTGCCAGCAGCTACGGGACGGCCTTCAATCAGCCCCAGCATTTT. The encoded protein is CASSYGTAFNQPQHF. The V and J genes are TRBV7-8 and TRBJ1-5; D may be TRBD1 (5 bases). Trimming pared 4 bases from V and 3 bases from J, leaving 13 bases between. This CDR3 is built from 15 residues. Germline CDR1 is SGHVS and CDR2 is FQNEAQ.